What follows is one T cell receptor (beta chain) and its context. The sample is drawn from a study of cytomegalovirus exposure and HLA in healthy donors. Whole-study context: In a previous analysis, 110 million or so unique TCR beta sequences were found from some 200 million T cells.

This CDR3 contains 14 residues. Germline lookup yields CDR1 LNHDA and CDR2 SQIVND (reference sequence). The V end was cut by 5 bases, the J end by 8 bases, with 13 bases between. The PCR ran on 60 Vbeta and 13 Jbeta primers. Here immunoSEQ multiplex PCR was the method, and the copy in TCRdb shows in-frame clones only, minus some. Here the sample spans 150,000 to 200,000 clones, less than 85% being singletons. V usage is TRBV19 and J usage is TRBJ1-6, with D possibly being TRBD1 (5 bases). The clonotype was recovered from a girl aged 5 to 17 in good health and CMV-seropositive. The specimen was PBMCs. CDR3 loop: CASSPKAGDSPLHF. The CDR3 nucleotides read TGTGCCAGTAGTCCCAAGGCGGGGGATTCACCCCTCCACTTT.